This T cell receptor beta chain was captured in a study of beta chain features in type 1 diabetes. Study-level points and caveats: Within patients, naive, central memory and Treg TCRB repertoires seemed more similar than within healthy donors. Shortening that was moderate but significant affected the TCRB CDR3s of Type 1 diabetes patients in all four CD4+ subsets. Possible PCR preference for shorter templates applied equally to patients and controls. The study found fewer insertions and more deletions at VDJ junctions in type 1 diabetes patients.

The study reverse transcribed the entire isolated RNA, so it sequenced expressed TCRB transcripts. The protocol was immunoSEQ multiplex PCR, while the TCRdb copy is restricted to in-frame clones and leaves out a portion. The data hold approximately 260,000 clones, with about a fifth observed a single time. The V gene's germline CDR1 is SGHRS and CDR2 YFSETQ. The CDR3 extends over 15 amino acids. V was shortened by 1 base and J by 6 bases, with 14 bases between the two germline ends. This clone was counted only a few times. Its target is unknown. The sequence was obtained from a woman between 35 and 50 years old with type 1 diabetes. The sample comprised naive CD4+ T cells from blood. The chain recombines TRBV5-1 with TRBJ2-1; TRBD1 is a possible D gene (6 bases). The CDR3 spells CASSLTGFPSNEQFF. Here the CDR3 DNA reads TGCGCCAGCAGCTTGACAGGGTTCCCCTCCAATGAGCAGTTCTTC.